These 32 T cell receptor beta chains were sequenced from one sample in a study of post-analysis software for immune sequencing data. Every TCR beta cDNA library bore unique molecular identifiers. TCRdb itself ran the PCR reads through MiXCR, one entry per CDR3 protein. This sample has 650,000 to 850,000 distinct CDR3 sequences, with 46% found just once. These receptors' targets are unknown. Regarding the study as a whole: Comparison of patients with controls showed four or five TRBV segments more frequent in patients, TRBV5-6, TRBV5-1 and TRBV20-1 among them.

Source material: blood. The source of these receptors is a girl between 5 and 17 years old with multiple sclerosis.

This clonotype was observed at least ten times. The chain joins TRBV12-3 or TRBV12-4 to TRBJ2-5; D not certain. This CDR3 comprises 12 residues. The ends were cut back, 2 bases at V and 5 bases at J, with 6 bases in the middle. In nucleotides, the CDR3 is TGTGCCAGCAGTTTATTTGCGGAGACCCAGTACTTC. This translates into CASSLFAETQYF.

This clonotype was counted a few times. The J gene is TRBJ2-5, the V gene TRBV5-1; 12 bases align to TRBD2. V shed 1 base, J shed 5 bases, and the junction held 3 bases outside the gene matches. Germline V gene lookup returns CDR1 SGHRS and CDR2 YFSETQ. The CDR3 is 15 residues long. CDR3 sequence: CASSLSTSGRETQYF. CDR3 DNA sequence: TGCGCCAGCAGCTTGAGCACTAGCGGGAGGGAGACCCAGTACTTC.

This clonotype was recorded a few times. V is TRBV12-3 or TRBV12-4 and J is TRBJ1-2; D is unclear. V gave up 4 bases and J gave up 4 bases, with 10 bases separating them. CDR3 length: 13 residues. CDR3 coding DNA: TGTGCCAGCAGTTCCCCGGCTCCCTATGGCTACACCTTC. As protein: CASSSPAPYGYTF.

This rearrangement joins TRBV6-6 to TRBJ2-3; D may be TRBD1 (6 bases). This CDR3 region has 17 residues. Germline CDR1 and CDR2: MNHNY and SVGAGI (reference sequence). V was clipped by 2 bases and J by 0 bases, with 15 bases between them. CDR3 DNA: TGTGCCAGCAGTTACACAACAGGGTCCACTAGCACAGATACGCAGTATTTT. Protein product: CASSYTTGSTSTDTQYF.

This clonotype has only a few counts. This sequence joins TRBV29-1 and TRBJ2-1; D is undetermined. CDR1 is SQVTM, CDR2 ANQGSEA, per germline. CDR3 length: 13 amino acids. CDR3 DNA: TGCGGCGCCGCGGTCGGGTCCTACAATGAGCAGTTCTTC. Residues: CGAAVGSYNEQFF.

This clonotype turned up a few times. The chain carries TRBV10-1 and TRBJ2-3; 12 nucleotides agree with TRBD2. Germline values: CDR1 WNHNN, CDR2 SYGVQD (reference sequence). This CDR3 spans 16 amino acids. V dropped 3 bases and J dropped 2; count of bases not matched to a gene: 3. This chain's CDR3 is CASSDRTSGTTDTQYF. The CDR3 region has the DNA TGCGCCAGCAGTGATAGGACTAGCGGGACCACAGATACGCAGTATTTT.

This clonotype was picked up a small number of times. The gene calls are TRBV18 and TRBJ1-1, with 10 positions matching TRBD1. The CDR3 length is 15 residues. Germline-derived CDR1 and CDR2 are KGHSH and LQKENI. The J segment lost 5 bases and the V segment lost 2 bases, leaving 5 bases of the junction unmatched. The CDR3 region is CASSPSGTGATEAFF. In DNA form, the CDR3 reads TGTGCCAGCTCACCATCGGGGACAGGGGCTACTGAAGCTTTCTTT. Together with reference TRBV18 and TRBJ1-1, the CDR3 gives the full variable domain: NAGVMQNPRHLVRRRGQEARLRCSPMKGHSHVYWYRQLPEEGLKFMVYLQKENIIDESGMPKERFSAEFPKEGPSILRIQQVVRGDSAAYFCASSPSGTGATEAFFGQGTRLTVV.

V is TRBV6-1 and J is TRBJ1-4, with 7 bases aligning to TRBD1. The germline gives CDR1 MNHNS, CDR2 SASEGT. This CDR3 comprises 18 residues. Trimming at V came to 5 bases and at J to 7 bases, leaving 19 bases not matched to a gene. The CDR3 protein is CASSRASGTVGGSEKLFF. CDR3 sequence (DNA): TGTGCCAGCAGTCGAGCCTCCGGGACAGTCGGAGGGAGTGAAAAACTGTTTTTT.

This CDR3 reads CATSRERDSTYGYTF. The CDR3, as DNA: TGTGCCACCAGCAGAGAGCGGGACAGCACCTATGGCTACACCTTC. V and J are TRBV15 and TRBJ1-2, with 7 nucleotides matching TRBD1. The germline CDR1 and CDR2 sequences are LNHNV and YYDKDF (reference sequence). V shed 0 bases and J 4 bases; nucleotides not matched to a gene: 5. This CDR3 has 15 amino acids. Full variable domain (outside the CDR3, taken from reference TRBV15 and TRBJ1-2): DAMVIQNPRYQVTQFGKPVTLSCSQTLNHNVMYWYQQKSSQAPKLLFHYYDKDFNNEADTPDNFQSRRPNTSFCFLDIRSPGLGDTAMYLCATSRERDSTYGYTFGSGTRLTVV.

The chain has TRBV5-5 and TRBJ1-1, with 8 positions matching TRBD1. V was pared by 0 bases and J by 4 bases, with 5 bases of the junction left unmatched. The germline CDR1 and CDR2 sequences are SGHKS and YYEKEE (reference sequence). The CDR3 totals 15 residues. CDR3 in DNA: TGTGCCAGCAGCTTGGGACAGGGGATAATCACTGAAGCTTTCTTT. Translation: CASSLGQGIITEAFF. The whole variable domain, filled in from reference TRBV5-5 and TRBJ1-1, reads DAGVTQSPTHLIKTRGQQVTLRCSPISGHKSVSWYQQVLGQGPQFIFQYYEKEERGRGNFPDRFSARQFPNYSSELNVNALLLGDSALYLCASSLGQGIITEAFFGQGTRLTVV.

This clonotype appeared once. The chain employs TRBV7-2 and TRBJ2-3; D may be TRBD1 or TRBD2 (5 bases each). The CDR3 is made up of 15 amino acids. The V and J ends lost 1 base and 2 bases respectively, with 10 bases between them. Per the germline V gene, CDR1 is SGHTA and CDR2 is FQGNSA. In DNA form, the CDR3 reads TGTGCCAGCAGCTTAGAGGGACGGACCACAGATACGCAGTATTTT. Its translation: CASSLEGRTTDTQYF.

CDR3 DNA sequence: TGTGCCATCAGTGACAGGGGCAATGAGCAGTTCTTC. Its protein is CAISDRGNEQFF. The genes are TRBV10-3 and TRBJ2-1, with D possibly matching TRBD1 (6 bases). The CDR3 is made up of 12 amino acids. The ends were cut back, 3 bases at V and 6 bases at J, with 6 bases in the middle. Germline V gives CDR1 ENHRY, CDR2 SYGVKD.

V and J are TRBV6-1 and TRBJ2-4, with D perhaps TRBD2 (7 bases). The J call may be mistaken, given a closer DNA end match to TRBJ2-7. Germline CDR1 reads MNHNS; CDR2 reads SASEGT. The CDR3 loop spans 15 amino acids. The CDR3, as DNA: TGTGCCAGCAGTGGCGGGGGCGGAGATGGATACGAGCAGTACTTC. Translated: CASSGGGGDGYEQYF.

Only a few counts were recorded for this clonotype. This sequence joins TRBV28 and TRBJ1-5; 7 bases map to TRBD1. Trimming cost V 6 bases and J 0 bases; bases outside gene matches: 14. Germline CDR1 reads MDHEN; CDR2 reads SYDVKM. The length of the CDR3 is 18 residues. The CDR3, as DNA: TGTGCCAGCAGCAGCTCAGGGGGACGGACCTATAGCAATCAGCCCCAGCATTTT. Its protein product is CASSSSGGRTYSNQPQHF.

This chain joins TRBV20-1 and TRBJ2-3, with TRBD2 matching 11 bases. V gave up 3 bases and J gave up 0 bases; unmatched junction bases: 11. This CDR3 comprises 18 residues. Germline V gene sequence: CDR1 DFQATT, CDR2 SNEGSKA (reference sequence). CDR3 DNA: TGCAGTGCTAGCTTTAGCGGGAGGGCCGCTTCTAGCACAGATACGCAGTATTTT. Residues: CSASFSGRAASSTDTQYF.

The rearrangement uses TRBV28 and TRBJ2-4; D is unclear. V dropped 5 bases and J dropped 13 bases, with 12 bases sitting between them. CDR1 and CDR2 (germline): MDHEN, SYDVKM. The CDR3 runs 11 residues. DNA of the CDR3: TGTGCCAGCAGTGTAGCCTACGGGCAGTACTTC. Amino acids: CASSVAYGQYF. Looking up the rest from reference TRBV28 and TRBJ2-4 gives the full variable domain: DVKVTQSSRYLVKRTGEKVFLECVQDMDHENMFWYRQDPGLGLRLIYFSYDVKMKEKGDIPEGYSVSREKKERFSLILESASTNQTSMYLCASSVAYGQYFGAGTRLSVL.

V is TRBV20-1 and J is TRBJ2-1, with 11 bases fitting TRBD2. J gave up 0 bases and V 1 base, and 14 bases lay outside the gene matches. The germline V gene encodes CDR1 DFQATT and CDR2 SNEGSKA (reference sequence). The length of the CDR3 is 20 residues. CDR3: CSARAGPGLAEESSYNEQFF. The DNA of the CDR3 is TGCAGTGCTAGAGCGGGGCCGGGACTAGCGGAGGAGAGCTCCTACAATGAGCAGTTCTTC.

This chain connects TRBV4-3 to TRBJ2-3, with D maybe TRBD1 (6 bases). The V and J ends lost 3 bases and 6 bases respectively, with 16 bases between them. The CDR3 totals 15 residues. The germline gives CDR1 LGHNA, CDR2 YSLEER. The CDR3 bases are TGCGCCAGCAGCCAGGGGGCTGTGCAGGGGGATACGCAGTATTTT. This codes for CASSQGAVQGDTQYF.

This clonotype was detected only a few times. The rearrangement uses TRBV28 and TRBJ2-7, with 8 bases aligning to TRBD1. The germline V gene encodes CDR1 MDHEN and CDR2 SYDVKM. V gave up 6 bases and J gave up 3 bases; unmatched junction bases: 7. This CDR3 region has 14 residues. DNA of the CDR3: TGTGCCAGCAGCCGGACAGGGTTCGGCTACGAGCAGTACTTC. Residues: CASSRTGFGYEQYF.

As concerns this clonotype: The missing conserved phenylalanine or tryptophan at the end of this CDR3 makes a read error likely. V usage is TRBV4-2 and J usage is TRBJ2-2; D remains unclear. The CDR3 extends over 16 amino acids. V was cut by 0 bases and J by 7 bases, with 15 bases left in between. Looked up from germline, CDR1 is LGHNA and CDR2 is YNFKEQ. CDR3 in amino acids: CASSQEVWGRVGELFV. The CDR3 DNA reads as TGTGCCAGCAGCCAAGAGGTGTGGGGTAGGGTCGGGGAGCTGTTTGTT.

This clonotype turned up a few times. The chain's CDR3 is CSVERSPGTDTQYF. The CDR3 DNA follows: TGCAGCGTTGAAAGGTCCCCCGGCACAGATACGCAGTATTTT. The chain joins TRBV29-1 to TRBJ2-3; D not resolved. CDR3 length: 14 residues. Germline V gene sequence: CDR1 SQVTM, CDR2 ANQGSEA. Trimming stripped 2 bases from V and 1 base from J, with 10 bases between.

V usage is TRBV7-2 and J usage is TRBJ2-3; no clear D. V dropped 4 bases and J dropped 2 bases, with 10 bases sitting between them. Germline CDR1 reads SGHTA; CDR2 reads FQGNSA. The CDR3 runs 14 residues. In nucleotides, the CDR3 is TGTGCCAGCAGCTACAGTCCTGACACAGATACGCAGTATTTT. It specifies CASSYSPDTDTQYF.

The V call is TRBV6-1, the J call TRBJ2-7; 8 nucleotides align to TRBD1. CDR3 length equals 17 residues. With V trimmed by 2 bases and J by 4 bases, 13 bases remained unmatched. Germline CDR1 is MNHNS and CDR2 is SASEGT. The CDR3: CASSEPQNRDRRYEQYF. In DNA form, the CDR3 reads TGTGCCAGCAGTGAACCTCAAAACCGGGACAGGCGGTACGAGCAGTACTTC.

The rearrangement links TRBV6-6 to TRBJ1-4, with D perhaps TRBD1 (5 bases). Germline V gene sequence: CDR1 MNHNY, CDR2 SVGAGI (reference sequence). The CDR3 covers 16 residues. V lost 1 base, J lost 8 bases, and 17 bases lay in between. The CDR3 DNA is TGTGCCAGCAGTTACTATGTCGGGGCCCATGAGGAAAAACTGTTTTTT. Protein product: CASSYYVGAHEEKLFF.

This clonotype has a handful of counts. This rearrangement joins TRBV7-8 to TRBJ2-3; the match to TRBD1 covers 8 bases. The germline CDR1 and CDR2 sequences are SGHVS and FQNEAQ. The CDR3 has 20 residues. The trim removed 5 bases at V and 0 bases at J, leaving 19 bases unmatched. The CDR3 DNA is TGTGCCAGCAGCCTACAGGGGGGTGCGGTGAGGGGTCTTAGCACAGATACGCAGTATTTT. Translating gives CASSLQGGAVRGLSTDTQYF. The full variable domain, completed using reference TRBV7-8 and TRBJ2-3, is GAGVSQSPRYKVAKRGQDVALRCDPISGHVSLFWYQQALGQGPEFLTYFQNEAQLDKSGLPSDRFFAERPEGSVSTLKIQRTQQEDSAVYLCASSLQGGAVRGLSTDTQYFGPGTRLTVL.

This chain links TRBV7-8 with TRBJ1-1, with D possibly being TRBD1 (6 bases). The CDR3 is made up of 14 amino acids. Per germline, CDR1 SGHVS and CDR2 FQNEAQ. The V gene lost 3 bases and the J gene lost 4 bases, with 12 bases spanning the gap. CDR3 loop: CASSLAGEGTEAFF. In nucleotides, the CDR3 is TGTGCCAGCAGCTTGGCAGGGGAAGGCACTGAAGCTTTCTTT.

This clonotype came up many times. The V call is TRBV7-2, the J call TRBJ2-7; weak D call: TRBD1 (5 bases). The germline gives CDR1 SGHTA, CDR2 FQGNSA. The CDR3 covers 15 residues. Deletions cut 5 bases from V and 3 bases from J, with 17 bases between. CDR3 in DNA: TGTGCCAGCAGCAAGTTACCAGGGTCGGACTACGAGCAGTACTTC. It translates to CASSKLPGSDYEQYF. The full variable domain, its missing parts supplied by reference TRBV7-2 and TRBJ2-7, is GAGVSQSPSNKVTEKGKDVELRCDPISGHTALYWYRQSLGQGLEFLIYFQGNSAPDKSGLPSDRFSAERTGGSVSTLTIQRTQQEDSAVYLCASSKLPGSDYEQYFGPGTRLTVT.

The genes are TRBV7-9 and TRBJ2-3; 7 nucleotides match TRBD2. The CDR3 is 16 residues long. From germline, CDR1 is SEHNR and CDR2 FQNEAQ (reference sequence). V lost 5 bases to trimming and J lost 2 bases; unmatched junction nucleotides: 10. Here the CDR3 DNA reads TGTGCCAGCAGCGCCGGACTAGTAGTCGTCACAGATACGCAGTATTTT. It is translated as CASSAGLVVVTDTQYF.

This clonotype was counted between two and nine times. The V call is TRBV27, the J call TRBJ2-5; 12 bases agree with TRBD2. Trimming removed 3 bases from V and 4 bases from J; junction bases left unmatched: 6. This CDR3 region has 16 residues. Per germline, CDR1 MNHEY and CDR2 SMNVEV (reference sequence). The CDR3 DNA follows: TGTGCCAGCAGTTTGACTGGACTAGCGGGAAGAGAGACCCAGTACTTC. Encoded protein: CASSLTGLAGRETQYF.

This clonotype was found many times. The rearrangement links TRBV7-2 to TRBJ2-5; no clear D gene. This CDR3 comprises 14 residues. V gave up 3 bases and J gave up 2 bases, with 10 bases separating them. Germline CDR1 reads SGHTA; CDR2 reads FQGNSA. The CDR3 sequence is CASSFYSQQETQYF. As DNA, the CDR3 is TGTGCCAGCAGCTTTTACAGTCAGCAAGAGACCCAGTACTTC.

This clonotype was seen a few times. This chain links TRBV30 with TRBJ1-2; maybe TRBD1 (6 bases). The ends were cut back, 5 bases at V and 5 bases at J, with 15 bases in the middle. The CDR3 has 13 amino acids. Germline V CDR1 and CDR2: GTSNPN, SVGIG (reference sequence). CDR3 sequence (DNA): TGTGCCTGGTTACGGGGGCGAGGGTATGGCTACACCTTC. Its translation: CAWLRGRGYGYTF.

J is TRBJ2-3 and V is TRBV18; D is possibly TRBD1 or TRBD2 (5 bases each). The CDR3 is 15 amino acids. The germline V gene encodes CDR1 KGHSH and CDR2 LQKENI. V shed 5 bases and J shed 6 bases, with 18 bases lying between them. CDR3 DNA: TGTGCCAGCTCATCGGCCGGGACCAAGCCTGATACGCAGTATTTT. It yields the protein CASSSAGTKPDTQYF. The full variable domain, completed using reference TRBV18 and TRBJ2-3, is NAGVMQNPRHLVRRRGQEARLRCSPMKGHSHVYWYRQLPEEGLKFMVYLQKENIIDESGMPKERFSAEFPKEGPSILRIQQVVRGDSAAYFCASSSAGTKPDTQYFGPGTRLTVL.